A single sample is the source of the 14 T cell receptor beta chains below, sequenced in a study of blood T cell repertoires in COVID-19 (dated by TCRdb to 2020 to 2021). The library relied on the immunoSEQ multiplex PCR assay. TCRdb re-hosts the immuneACCESS table, in-frame sequences only. Its copies lack some clones; in the studies checked, an unresolved V gene accounts for under half of them, and the cause for the rest is not known. In all, the sample holds approximately 97,000 clones, and around nine tenths of those were seen once. The ten largest account for about 19% of the sample. Material for sequencing was peripheral blood. The receptors here all came from a woman of 80 years or more with acute or convalescent COVID-19.

The chain is built from TRBV29-1 and TRBJ2-7; D may be TRBD1 (6 bases). V lost 0 bases to trimming and J lost 0 bases, with 9 bases between them. The CDR3 runs 14 residues. Germline CDR1 and CDR2: SQVTM and ANQGSEA. CDR3 protein: CSVEDARGSYEQYF. In nucleotides, the CDR3 is TGCAGCGTTGAAGATGCCAGGGGCTCCTACGAGCAGTACTTC.

This clone was detected once. The chain employs TRBV5-4 and TRBJ2-7; D might be TRBD2 (6 bases). V was shortened by 1 base and J by 6 bases, with 14 bases between the two germline ends. This CDR3 spans 14 amino acids. CDR1 is SGHNT, CDR2 YYREEE, per germline (reference sequence). The CDR3 coding sequence is TGTGCCAGCAGCTTGTATGCGGGGAAAGGCGAGCAGTACTTC. Its translation: CASSLYAGKGEQYF.

This chain uses TRBV7-8 with TRBJ1-1, with D perhaps matching TRBD1 (5 bases). This CDR3 is 16 amino acids long. The V and J ends lost 2 bases and 4 bases respectively, with 17 bases between them. Germline V gives CDR1 SGHVS, CDR2 FQNEAQ. The CDR3 sequence is CASSLYRREVFTEAFF. The CDR3 coding sequence is TGTGCCAGCAGCTTATACCGCAGGGAGGTTTTCACTGAAGCTTTCTTT.

This sequence joins TRBV6-1 and TRBJ1-2; D is unclear. CDR3 length equals 11 residues. The V end lost 3 bases, the J end lost 4 bases, and 3 bases lay between the germline ends. CDR1 MNHNS and CDR2 SASEGT come from the germline V gene. This chain's CDR3 is CASSDLYGYTF. The DNA of the CDR3 is TGTGCCAGCAGTGACCTCTATGGCTACACCTTC.

V and J are TRBV2 and TRBJ2-7; 8 bases are a match to TRBD1. V was clipped by 6 bases and J by 1 base; unmatched bases: 8. The CDR3 runs 15 residues. The germline V gene encodes CDR1 SNHLY and CDR2 FYNNEI. In DNA, the CDR3 is TGTGCCAGCAGCTATAACAGGGGGGCATCCTACGAGCAGTACTTC. It codes for CASSYNRGASYEQYF. Based on the CDR3 plus reference TRBV2 and TRBJ2-7, the full variable domain is EPEVTQTPSHQVTQMGQEVILRCVPISNHLYFYWYRQILGQKVEFLVSFYNNEISEKSEIFDDQFSVERPDGSNFTLKIRSTKLEDSAMYFCASSYNRGASYEQYFGPGTRLTVT.

The V call is TRBV18, the J call TRBJ1-5, with 10 bases aligning to TRBD1. CDR3 size: 16 residues. Trimming took 3 bases from V and 2 from J; bases not matched to a gene: 4. Germline V gene lookup returns CDR1 KGHSH and CDR2 LQKENI. In DNA form, the CDR3 reads TGTGCCAGCTCACCCCGGGACAGGGGAGGCAATCAGCCCCAGCATTTT. Its translation: CASSPRDRGGNQPQHF.

This chain links TRBV5-1 with TRBJ2-2; D gene unclear. The CDR3 runs to 13 residues. Trimming stripped 2 bases from V and 11 bases from J, with 13 bases between. Germline values: CDR1 SGHRS, CDR2 YFSETQ. The CDR3 bases are TGCGCCAGCAGCTTCCGACACCCAATAGAGCTGTTTTTT. It codes for CASSFRHPIELFF.

This chain connects TRBV2 to TRBJ1-4, with 9 bases fitting TRBD1. The V segment lost 5 bases and the J segment 14 bases; nucleotides outside the gene matches: 9. Germline CDR1 is SNHLY and CDR2 is FYNNEI. CDR3 length: 13 residues. The chain's CDR3 is CASSPSQGAGLFF. As DNA, the CDR3 is TGTGCCAGCAGTCCCTCACAGGGGGCGGGCCTGTTTTTT.

J is TRBJ1-1 and V is TRBV5-1, with D possibly TRBD1 on 5 matching bases. Looked up from germline, CDR1 is SGHRS and CDR2 is YFSETQ. This CDR3 contains 14 residues. The ends were cut back, 2 bases at V and 6 bases at J, with 14 bases in the middle. CDR3 sequence reads: CASSFPTGGSEAFF. The CDR3 DNA reads TGCGCCAGCAGCTTCCCTACCGGGGGATCTGAAGCTTTCTTT.

V is TRBV15 and J is TRBJ2-1; 7 bases fit TRBD2. The junction had 13 bases not matched to a gene; V was cut back by 4 bases and J by 10 bases. The germline V gene encodes CDR1 LNHNV and CDR2 YYDKDF (reference sequence). This CDR3 contains 15 residues. CDR3 in amino acids: CATSTRAGRRGEQFF. CDR3 DNA sequence: TGTGCCACCAGCACAAGAGCGGGGAGGCGAGGAGAGCAGTTCTTC. Based on the CDR3 plus reference TRBV15 and TRBJ2-1, the full variable domain is DAMVIQNPRYQVTQFGKPVTLSCSQTLNHNVMYWYQQKSSQAPKLLFHYYDKDFNNEADTPDNFQSRRPNTSFCFLDIRSPGLGDTAMYLCATSTRAGRRGEQFFGPGTRLTVL.

V is TRBV19 and J is TRBJ2-6; 10 bases align to TRBD1. Trimming at V came to 1 base and at J to 3 bases, leaving 6 bases not matched to a gene. This CDR3 has 18 amino acids. Germline assignment: CDR1 LNHDA and CDR2 SQIVND (reference sequence). The CDR3 bases are TGTGCCAGTAGTATAGGGGACAGGGGTTGGCTTGGGGCCAACGTCCTGACTTTC. Amino acids: CASSIGDRGWLGANVLTF.

Notes on this clone: Other DNA sequences in the same sample also yield this CDR3. The genes are TRBV19 and TRBJ1-6, with TRBD1 matching 8 bases. V shed 5 bases, J shed 7 bases, and the junction held 4 bases outside the gene matches. Germline V gives CDR1 LNHDA, CDR2 SQIVND (reference sequence). There are 14 residues in the CDR3. The chain's CDR3 is CASSQQGGNSPLHF. As DNA, the CDR3 is TGTGCCAGTAGTCAACAGGGGGGCAATTCACCCCTCCACTTT.

About this clone itself: Mismatch with germline at one junction end may stem from a read error. The chain carries TRBV7-3 and TRBJ2-4; no clear D gene. There are 17 residues in the CDR3. In germline, CDR1 is SGHTA, CDR2 FQGTGA. Here the CDR3 reads CASSLTPAHSTQNIQYF. DNA for the CDR3: TGTGCCAGCAGCTTAACCCCCGCCCACAGTACCCAAAACATTCAGTACTTT. Drawing the rest from reference TRBV7-3 and TRBJ2-4, the complete variable domain is GAGVSQTPSNKVTEKGKYVELRCDPISGHTALYWYRQSLGQGPEFLIYFQGTGAADDSGLPNDRFFAVRPEGSVSTLKIQRTERGDSAVYLCASSLTPAHSTQNIQYFGAGTRLSVL.

The chain is built from TRBV21-1 and TRBJ1-2; the table names TRBD1, a call not compared with the DNA. TRBV21-1 counts as a pseudogene. CDR3 size: 13 residues. The DNA for the CDR3 is TGTGCCAGCTGGAAGACAGGGGACTATGGCTACACCTTC. As protein: CASWKTGDYGYTF.